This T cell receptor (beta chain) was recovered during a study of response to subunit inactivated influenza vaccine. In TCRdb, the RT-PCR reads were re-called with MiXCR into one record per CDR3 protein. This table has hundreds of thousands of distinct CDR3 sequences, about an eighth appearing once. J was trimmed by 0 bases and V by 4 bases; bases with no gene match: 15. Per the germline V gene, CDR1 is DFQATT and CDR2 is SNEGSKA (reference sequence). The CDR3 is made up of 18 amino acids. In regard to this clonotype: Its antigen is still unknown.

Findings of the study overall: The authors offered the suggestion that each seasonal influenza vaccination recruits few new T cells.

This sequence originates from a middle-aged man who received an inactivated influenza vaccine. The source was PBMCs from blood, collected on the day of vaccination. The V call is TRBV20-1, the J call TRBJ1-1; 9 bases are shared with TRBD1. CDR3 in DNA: TGCAGTGCTACCCCGGACAGGGGCATTTCGGTTATGAACACTGAAGCTTTCTTT. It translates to CSATPDRGISVMNTEAFF.